This T cell receptor (beta chain) was captured by sequencing in a study of cytomegalovirus exposure and HLA in healthy donors (dated by TCRdb to about 2017). Regarding the research as a whole: An earlier analysis of around 600 of the donors reported about 250 Gb of sequence data and approximately 110 million unique TCR beta sequences from about 179 million T cells. Roughly 320 gigabases of sequencing data and tens of millions of unique TCR sequences made up an early release that covered over 550 HLA-typed donors. The genetic ancestry cluster associated with self-reported Caucasian donors included 80% to 90% of the 398 genotyped donors. The study aimed to test whether cataloging public T cell receptors could reveal signatures of past pathogen exposure. The study profiled the T cell repertoires of under 850 subjects by immunosequencing and related them to cytomegalovirus serostatus. Besides the first cohort of 666 subjects, a separate validation cohort made up of roughly 130 different subjects was used. The study combined high-throughput TCR immunosequencing, statistical association of individual TCRs with disease status, and machine learning to predict cytomegalovirus infection status. In a later analysis, previously published TCR beta repertoires from several hundred donors were re-analyzed and high-resolution HLA genotyping was added so that TCR occurrence patterns could be studied. In the later analysis, no new phenotypic data were used to find candidate immune exposures; instead, reliance was placed on TCR beta sequences and their occurrence across donors. In an earlier analysis of roughly 580 of the donors, high-throughput TCR beta sequencing was used to judge whether each TCR beta V gene segment behaved as functional or pseudogenic. Donor age, sex, ethnicity and CMV serostatus were compiled alongside the repertoire data. Genome-wide SNP genotypes for about 65% of the 666 donors were used in a later genetic analysis, which treated that subset as a discovery cohort. Every repertoire in the discovery cohort had been generated on one and the same sequencing platform. Both class I and class II loci were covered by HLA typing, at four-digit resolution. Typing coverage differed by locus: A, B, C, DRB1 and DQB1 were typed in about 629-640 donors, DQA1 in 500 to 550, DPA1 in around 600, and DPB1 in roughly 470. Four to six DR-DQ haplotypes were handled as single units for association and clustering, since linkage in the cohort was strong. Among almost 400 genotyped donors of the cohort, an average of roughly 240,000 unique TCR beta nucleotide sequences were sequenced per donor, roughly 18% of them non-productive.

Regarding this clone: Its recognized antigen is unknown. Base qualities were left out, and no much larger clone turns up one base away.

The cohort comprised some 700 healthy bone marrow donors. Cohort members were all nominally healthy when sampled, although unrecorded immune exposures were likely present. The donor was CMV seropositive and was included in the group of some 290 seropositive cohort members. A peripheral blood sample was collected from each donor, and TCR beta sequencing was performed on peripheral blood mononuclear cells. Genomic DNA extraction from the blood cell samples was performed with the Qiagen DNeasy Blood Extraction Kit. Trimming costs V 7 bases and J 2 bases, and their ends lie 18 bases apart. The CDR3 runs 15 amino acids, cysteine and phenylalanine included. Only the CDR3 DNA is retained, 45 bases long and in frame from the first base. CDR1 and CDR2, looked up from the germline V gene, are SGHAT and FQNNGV. The library came from the immunoSEQ multiplex PCR assay. The multiplex PCR relied on a mix of 60 forward primers for TCR Vbeta segments and 13 reverse primers for TCR Jbeta segments. The CDR3 region of rearranged TCR beta genes was amplified from genomic DNA by a multiplex PCR assay. The Illumina HiSeq System was used to sequence the amplified TCR beta libraries as 87-base-pair reads. Turning to the authors' computational methods: In a later analysis, approximately 74 million unique TCR beta chains were counted across the approximately 620 repertoires, and approximately 11 million of these chains were shared by at least two donors. To remove PCR and sequencing errors, raw reads were error-corrected and collapsed into unique sequences using a nearest-neighbor algorithm that merged closely related sequences. V, D and J gene segments were assigned by aligning CDR3 sequences to IMGT reference sequences. For a sequence to be retained, a match of at least six nucleotides was required to both a V gene segment and a J gene segment. A rearrangement was called productive if the CDR3 had no stop codons and remained in frame with V and J, and every other rearrangement was called non-productive. Following IMGT convention, CDR3 was defined as the stretch from the second conserved V-encoded cysteine to the conserved J-encoded phenylalanine. The earlier analysis of 587 of the donors excluded sequences that lacked an unambiguous match to a single V gene segment. In an earlier analysis of 587 of the donors, V segments were called functional above 56.7% productive rearrangements and were called segregating when the between-donor standard deviation exceeded 5%. A statistical classification framework was built to diagnose cytomegalovirus status from the catalog of TCR beta chain sequences. A later analysis assigned V and J genes by comparing TCR nucleotide sequences with IMGT/GENE-DB human TR gene sequences. The TCRdist pipeline was used in a later analysis to assign CDR3 sequences and most-parsimonious VDJ recombination scenarios. In a later analysis, each TCR beta chain was defined by its CDR3 amino acid sequence together with its V-gene family, and reads lacking a unique V-gene family were excluded. As a way to deal with suspected cross-contamination and a sequencing artifact, a later analysis dropped 450 to 600 nucleotide sequences that were highly shared and had low generation probability. For each public chain, a later analysis derived a clonal expansion index from normalized ranks of inferred template counts within each repertoire. In a later analysis, generation probabilities were computed with a VDJ recombination model fitted to out-of-frame rearrangements, and the resulting probabilities were checked against IGoR. In a later analysis, hypergeometric tests were used to score TCR-TCR, TCR-HLA and TCR-CMV co-occurrence, with a repertoire-size bias correction applied to TCR pairs. A later analysis estimated false discovery rates by permuting HLA or CMV assignments 20 times. A later analysis grouped co-occurring TCRs with DBSCAN, adding TCRdist sequence similarity when clustering within HLA-allele-positive subsets. For co-occurrence clustering, repertoires with fewer than 30,000 or more than 120,000 public chains were excluded, along with 5 or 6 repertoires with anomalous nucleotide sharing. In its TCRdb copy, this immuneACCESS table keeps in-frame sequences only and misses some clones. Where compared with another copy, unresolved V genes explain less than half of these, and the others have no known cause. The V and J calls and the clone size are those of that table, but D and trimming were determined from the DNA. This sample holds some 180,000 clones; approximately 70% were observed only once. Around 5% of the sample is held by the ten biggest clonotypes.

The paper's findings and limits, for the study overall: A further reported finding was that TCR beta sequences accurately predicted the HLA-A and HLA-B alleles for most subjects in the first cohort. Strong co-occurrence of HLA alleles, especially DR and DQ, made assigning TCR associations to individual alleles difficult. In this cohort, only TCR beta chains were sequenced, and detectable features were limited by the absence of alpha or paired-chain data. Because counts were too low, under 20 rarely observed V segments, including chromosome 9 orphons, were left out of the earlier analysis of approximately 500 of the donors. The sequencing pipeline was judged likely to have produced a cluster of highly shared sequence variants as a technical artifact. A total of 164 TCR beta chains were listed by the study as associated with cytomegalovirus. A later analysis found that HLA-associated TCR beta chains were more clonally expanded and had lower generation probabilities than equally common non-associated chains. An association between a missense DCLRE1C variant and V-gene and J-gene trimming of TCR beta chains was found in a later genetic analysis and replicated in an independent cohort. HLA typing was unavailable for some donors at each locus, so association tests used only the typed subset. Linkage disequilibrium might explain the correlated functional status among segregating V segments, but an unknown experimental factor could not be ruled out. The authors suggested that the approach could potentially be extended to other disease states and immunological phenotypes. The only immune exposure information available for the cohort was CMV serostatus. According to a later analysis, TCR association rates differed among HLA loci, with DRB1 alleles showing the most associated TCRs and HLA-C alleles showing the fewest. An earlier analysis of 450 to 750 of the donors showed that most TCR beta V segments appeared in productive rearrangements either about 87% or about 30% of the time, which broadly matched IMGT annotations. A later genetic analysis reported fewer N-insertions in productive TCRs among donors in an Asian-associated ancestry cluster than the approximately 670-donor mean. A few of the identified cytomegalovirus-associated TCR beta chains were confirmed in vitro to be specific for cytomegalovirus antigens. Specific HLA alleles were associated with 15,000 to 20,000 TCR beta sequences at a false discovery rate of 0.05 in a later analysis. According to a later analysis, parvovirus B19, influenza, CMV and Epstein-Barr virus appeared linked to several top co-occurrence clusters. The presence/absence analyses assumed that sequencing depth was roughly uniform across donors, and that assumption may not be true. Cytomegalovirus status was reported to be diagnosed by the classifier with high specificity and sensitivity in both the original and validation cohorts. In a later analysis, most CMV-associated TCR beta chains were found to appear HLA-restricted, with HLA associations seemingly driven largely by CMV exposure. Because the 87-base-pair reads could not distinguish some IMGT-functional V segments, including TRBV6-2 and TRBV6-3, those segments were excluded. Across donors, most TCR sequences were observed very rarely, whereas some public TCRs were present in many individuals.

Material for sequencing was PBMCs. The chain joins TRBV11-2 to TRBJ2-7; D gene: possibly TRBD1, on 5 matching bases. This TCR was recovered from a woman between 18 and 30 years old in good health and CMV-seropositive. The CDR3 reads as follows: CASNHQGKGAYEQYF. The nucleotide sequence reads TGTGCCAGCAACCACCAGGGAAAAGGGGCCTACGAGCAGTACTTC.